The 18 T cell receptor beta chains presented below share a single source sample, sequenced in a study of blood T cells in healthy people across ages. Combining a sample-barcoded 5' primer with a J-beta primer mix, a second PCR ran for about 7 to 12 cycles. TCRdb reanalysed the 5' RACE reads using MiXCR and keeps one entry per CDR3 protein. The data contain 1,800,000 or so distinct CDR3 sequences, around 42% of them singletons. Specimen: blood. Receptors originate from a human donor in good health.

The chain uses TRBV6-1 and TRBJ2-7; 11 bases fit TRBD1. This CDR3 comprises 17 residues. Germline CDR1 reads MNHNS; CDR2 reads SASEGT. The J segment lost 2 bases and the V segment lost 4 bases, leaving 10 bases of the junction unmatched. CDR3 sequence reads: CASSGGPGQGATYEQYF. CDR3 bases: TGTGCCAGCAGTGGCGGACCCGGACAGGGGGCGACCTACGAGCAGTACTTC.

This chain's CDR3 is CSVEEGAGGYTF. CDR3 nucleotides: TGCAGCGTTGAAGAGGGGGCGGGCGGCTACACCTTC. The rearrangement uses TRBV29-1 and TRBJ1-2; D possibly corresponds to TRBD1 (6 bases). Trimming shortened V by 0 bases and J by 8 bases, and 10 bases separated the two germline ends. This CDR3 region has 12 residues. Germline V gene lookup returns CDR1 SQVTM and CDR2 ANQGSEA.

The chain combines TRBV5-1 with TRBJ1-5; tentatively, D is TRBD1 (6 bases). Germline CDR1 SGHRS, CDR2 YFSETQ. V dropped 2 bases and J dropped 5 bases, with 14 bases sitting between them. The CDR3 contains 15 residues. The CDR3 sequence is CASSFSSGADQPQHF. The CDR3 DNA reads TGCGCCAGCAGCTTTAGTTCGGGGGCTGATCAGCCCCAGCATTTT.

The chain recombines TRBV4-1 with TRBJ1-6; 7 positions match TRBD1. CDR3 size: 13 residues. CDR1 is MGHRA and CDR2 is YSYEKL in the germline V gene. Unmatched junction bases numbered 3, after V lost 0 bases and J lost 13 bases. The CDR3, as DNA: TGCGCCAGCAGCCAAGAACAGGGGTATCCCCTCCACTTT. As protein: CASSQEQGYPLHF.

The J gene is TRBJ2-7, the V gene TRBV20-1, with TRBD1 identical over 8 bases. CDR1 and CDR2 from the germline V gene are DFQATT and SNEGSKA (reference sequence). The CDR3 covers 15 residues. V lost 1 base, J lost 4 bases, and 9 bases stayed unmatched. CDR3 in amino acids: CSARVRTGKGYEQYF. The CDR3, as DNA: TGCAGTGCTAGAGTAAGGACAGGGAAGGGATACGAGCAGTACTTC.

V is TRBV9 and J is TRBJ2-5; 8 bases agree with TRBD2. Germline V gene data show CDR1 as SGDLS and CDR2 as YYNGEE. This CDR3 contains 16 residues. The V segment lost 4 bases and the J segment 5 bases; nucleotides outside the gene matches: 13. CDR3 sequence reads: CASSPQSGGTGETQYF. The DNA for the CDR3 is TGTGCCAGCAGCCCCCAGAGCGGGGGTACGGGCGAGACCCAGTACTTC.

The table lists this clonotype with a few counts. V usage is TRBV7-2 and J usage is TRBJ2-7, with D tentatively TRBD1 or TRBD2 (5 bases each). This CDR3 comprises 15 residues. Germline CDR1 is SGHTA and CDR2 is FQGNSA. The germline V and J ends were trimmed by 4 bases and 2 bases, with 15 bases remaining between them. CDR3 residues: CASSWTGTDAYEQYF. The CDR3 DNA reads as TGTGCCAGCAGCTGGACCGGGACGGATGCCTACGAGCAGTACTTC. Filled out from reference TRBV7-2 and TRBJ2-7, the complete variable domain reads GAGVSQSPSNKVTEKGKDVELRCDPISGHTALYWYRQSLGQGLEFLIYFQGNSAPDKSGLPSDRFSAERTGGSVSTLTIQRTQQEDSAVYLCASSWTGTDAYEQYFGPGTRLTVT.

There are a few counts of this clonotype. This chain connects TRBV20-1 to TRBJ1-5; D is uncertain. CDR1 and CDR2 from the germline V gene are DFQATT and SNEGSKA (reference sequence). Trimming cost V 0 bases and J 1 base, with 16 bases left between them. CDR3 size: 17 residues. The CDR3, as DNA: TGCAGTGCTAGAGATTCAGGTTTGGGCTGGAGCAATCAGCCCCAGCATTTT. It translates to CSARDSGLGWSNQPQHF.

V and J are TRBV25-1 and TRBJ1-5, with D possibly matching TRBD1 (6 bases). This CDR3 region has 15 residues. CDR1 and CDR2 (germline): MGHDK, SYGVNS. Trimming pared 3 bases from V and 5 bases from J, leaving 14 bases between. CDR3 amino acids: CASSEGGRGDQPQHF. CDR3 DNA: TGTGCCAGCAGTGAGGGGGGCAGGGGTGATCAGCCCCAGCATTTT.

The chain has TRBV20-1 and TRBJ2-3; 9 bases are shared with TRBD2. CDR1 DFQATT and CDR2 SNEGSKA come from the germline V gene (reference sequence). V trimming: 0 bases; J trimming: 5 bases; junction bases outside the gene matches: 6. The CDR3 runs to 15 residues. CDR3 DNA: TGCAGTGCTAGAGATCCTGCGGGGGGGGGAGATACGCAGTATTTT. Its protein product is CSARDPAGGGDTQYF.

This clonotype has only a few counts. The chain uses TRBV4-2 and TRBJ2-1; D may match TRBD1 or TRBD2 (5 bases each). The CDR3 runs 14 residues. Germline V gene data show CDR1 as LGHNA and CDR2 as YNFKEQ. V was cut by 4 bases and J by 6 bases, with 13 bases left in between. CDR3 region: CASSPGRAGNEQFF. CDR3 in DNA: TGTGCCAGCAGCCCAGGCAGGGCGGGCAATGAGCAGTTCTTC.

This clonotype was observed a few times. This CDR3 is CASSIFASGGETDTQYF. The DNA of the CDR3 is TGTGCCAGTAGTATCTTTGCTAGCGGGGGGGAAACAGATACGCAGTATTTT. J is TRBJ2-3 and V is TRBV19; TRBD2 agrees at 12 bases. With 3 bases clipped from V and 3 bases from J, the junction kept 7 bases outside the gene matches. This CDR3 spans 17 amino acids. In germline, CDR1 is LNHDA, CDR2 SQIVND (reference sequence).

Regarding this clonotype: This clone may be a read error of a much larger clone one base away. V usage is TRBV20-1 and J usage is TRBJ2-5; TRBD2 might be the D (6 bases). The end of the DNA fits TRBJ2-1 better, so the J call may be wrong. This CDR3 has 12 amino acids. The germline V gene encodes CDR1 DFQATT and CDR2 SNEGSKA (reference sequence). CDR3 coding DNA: TGCAGTGCGACGGGGGTGCAAGAGACCCAGTTCTTC. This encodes CSATGVQETQFF.

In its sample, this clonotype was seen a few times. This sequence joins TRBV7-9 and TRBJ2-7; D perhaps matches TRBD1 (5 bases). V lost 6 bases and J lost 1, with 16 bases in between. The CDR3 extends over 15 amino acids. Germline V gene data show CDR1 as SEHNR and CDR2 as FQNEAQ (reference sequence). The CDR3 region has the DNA TGTGCCAGCAGTCCAACCCTAGGGGTTTCCTACGAGCAGTACTTC. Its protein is CASSPTLGVSYEQYF.

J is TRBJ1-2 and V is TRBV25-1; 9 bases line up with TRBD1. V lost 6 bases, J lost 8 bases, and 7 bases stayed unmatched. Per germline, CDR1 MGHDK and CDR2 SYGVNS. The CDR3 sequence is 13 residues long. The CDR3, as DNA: TGTGCCAGCAGGGGACAGGGAATCCACGGCTACACCTTC. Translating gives CASRGQGIHGYTF.

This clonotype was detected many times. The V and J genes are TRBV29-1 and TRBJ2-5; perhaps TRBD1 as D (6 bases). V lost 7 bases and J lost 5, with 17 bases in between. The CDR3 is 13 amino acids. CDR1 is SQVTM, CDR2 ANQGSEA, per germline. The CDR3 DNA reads TGCAGCGCCTCACCCGGGACAAAGGAGACCCAGTACTTC. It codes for CSASPGTKETQYF.

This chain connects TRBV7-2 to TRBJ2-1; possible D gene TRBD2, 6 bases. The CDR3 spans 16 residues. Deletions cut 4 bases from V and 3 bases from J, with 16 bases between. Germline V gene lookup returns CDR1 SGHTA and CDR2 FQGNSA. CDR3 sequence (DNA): TGTGCCAGCAGCTCGGGACTCCCAAATAACTACAATGAGCAGTTCTTC. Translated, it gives CASSSGLPNNYNEQFF.

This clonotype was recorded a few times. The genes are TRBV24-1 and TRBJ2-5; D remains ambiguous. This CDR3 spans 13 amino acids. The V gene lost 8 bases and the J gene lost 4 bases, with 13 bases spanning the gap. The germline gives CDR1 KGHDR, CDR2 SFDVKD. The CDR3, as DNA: TGTGCCACCATGGGGAAGTTAGGAGAGACCCAGTACTTC. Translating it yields CATMGKLGETQYF.